The next 26 T cell receptor beta chains were all read from a single sample in a study of CD8 T cells in ankylosing spondylitis. Overall study findings and caveats: Roughly 8 highly homologous variants made up a TCR beta motif that seemed to typify ankylosing spondylitis blood.

TCRdb re-analysed the 5' RACE reads in MiXCR, keeping a single row per CDR3 protein. The profile shows over 450,000 distinct CDR3 sequences, approximately 11% of them singletons. The antigens of these receptors remain unknown. Sequences were obtained from blood, either unsorted or a sorted T cell fraction (not recorded which). These receptors came from a male donor with ankylosing spondylitis.

There are a few counts of this clonotype. The chain has TRBV3-1 and TRBJ2-1; D not resolved. CDR3 length: 14 amino acids. In germline, CDR1 is LGHDT, CDR2 YNNKEL (reference sequence). Trimming removed 1 base at V and 6 bases at J, with 10 bases between. CDR3 nucleotides: TGTGCCAGCAGCCAAGTGGCGGCAGCCAATGAGCAGTTCTTC. Translation: CASSQVAAANEQFF.

This rearrangement joins TRBV27 to TRBJ1-6; TRBD1 matches 9 bases. V gave up 5 bases and J gave up 9 bases; unmatched junction bases: 2. Germline CDR1 is MNHEY and CDR2 is SMNVEV (reference sequence). The CDR3 contains 13 residues. CDR3 region: CASSNRGLSPLHF. The DNA for the CDR3 is TGTGCCAGCAGTAACAGGGGGCTTTCACCCCTCCACTTT.

This clonotype was counted between two and nine times. The rearrangement links TRBV28 to TRBJ2-3; TRBD2 is a possible D gene (6 bases). CDR3 length: 15 residues. Germline CDR1 MDHEN, CDR2 SYDVKM. V was shortened by 5 bases and J by 0 bases, with 12 bases between the two germline ends. CDR3 coding DNA: TGTGCCAGCAGTCGCCCCGGGGGAAGCACAGATACGCAGTATTTT. Encoded protein: CASSRPGGSTDTQYF.

This clonotype has a handful of counts. The rearrangement uses TRBV5-5 and TRBJ2-7, with a tentative D call TRBD2 (6 bases). Germline CDR1 reads SGHKS; CDR2 reads YYEKEE (reference sequence). The V end was cut by 10 bases, the J end by 5 bases, with 19 bases between. The CDR3 is 13 amino acids. The CDR3 coding sequence is TGTGCCTCCTCCCGGGGGACTTTAAACGAGCAGTACGTC. Translation gives CASSRGTLNEQYV.

At least ten counts were recorded for this clonotype. The chain is built from TRBV7-9 and TRBJ2-5, with D perhaps TRBD2 (7 bases). The V end lost 4 bases, the J end lost 5 bases, and 14 bases lay between the germline ends. This CDR3 is built from 14 residues. Germline assignment: CDR1 SEHNR and CDR2 FQNEAQ (reference sequence). This CDR3 reads CASSSPGGWETQYF. The DNA for the CDR3 is TGTGCCAGCAGCTCTCCGGGGGGCTGGGAGACCCAGTACTTC.

This clonotype was counted many times. J is TRBJ2-7 and V is TRBV20-1; D tentatively fits TRBD1 or TRBD2 (5 bases each). Trimming shortened V by 3 bases and J by 0 bases, and 21 bases separated the two germline ends. Germline V gene lookup returns CDR1 DFQATT and CDR2 SNEGSKA (reference sequence). The CDR3 spans 17 residues. Here the CDR3 DNA reads TGCAGTGCTAGTATGGTGGTCGGGACGGTAAGCTCCTACGAGCAGTACTTC. Translating gives CSASMVVGTVSSYEQYF.

The chain uses TRBV12-3 or TRBV12-4 and TRBJ1-2, with D possibly TRBD1 on 5 matching bases. The CDR3 has 17 amino acids. The V and J ends lost 5 bases and 6 bases respectively, with 25 bases between them. The CDR3 bases are TGTGCCAGCAGTACTTATTCGGGGGGTGGGGGGTCTGATGGCTACACCTTC. As protein: CASSTYSGGGGSDGYTF.

The V gene is TRBV5-6, the J gene TRBJ2-7; TRBD1 is a possible D gene (5 bases). The germline gives CDR1 SGHDT, CDR2 YYEEEE. Trimming cost V 0 bases and J 2 bases, with 9 bases left between them. The CDR3 extends over 14 amino acids. CDR3 DNA: TGTGCCAGCAGCTTGGAAGGGGTCCCCTACGAGCAGTACGTC. It translates to CASSLEGVPYEQYV.

In this sample, this clonotype turned up a few times. The junction departs from germline at one end; a sequencing error may be responsible. This rearrangement joins TRBV15 to TRBJ2-1, with D possibly being TRBD2 (7 bases). The CDR3 extends over 14 amino acids. The germline V gene encodes CDR1 LNHNV and CDR2 YYDKDF (reference sequence). CDR3 sequence: CAISRKGGAGEQFF. Here the CDR3 DNA reads TGTGCCATCAGCAGGAAAGGGGGAGCGGGGGAGCAGTTCTTC.

Ten or more counts support this clonotype. This sequence joins TRBV6-2 or TRBV6-3 and TRBJ2-1, with 8 bases that match TRBD1. The germline V gene encodes CDR1 MNHEY and CDR2 SVGEGT. After removal of 5 bases from V and 0 bases from J, the junction contained 6 bases not matched to a gene. The CDR3 has 16 residues. CDR3 DNA: TGTGCCAGCAGTCCAGACAGGGGAAGCTCCTACAATGAGCAGTTCTTC. Its translation: CASSPDRGSSYNEQFF.

The rearrangement links TRBV9 to TRBJ2-7; 7 positions match TRBD2. CDR3 length equals 17 residues. The germline V gene encodes CDR1 SGDLS and CDR2 YYNGEE. V dropped 4 bases and J dropped 3; count of bases not matched to a gene: 16. The CDR3 spells CASSPHSNGGSGYEQYF. CDR3 nucleotides: TGTGCCAGCAGCCCTCACTCCAACGGGGGGTCGGGCTACGAGCAGTACTTC.

V usage is TRBV9 and J usage is TRBJ2-7, with 7 positions matching TRBD2. Germline CDR1 SGDLS, CDR2 YYNGEE. CDR3 length equals 13 residues. V lost 7 bases, J lost 2 bases, and 6 bases stayed unmatched. The CDR3 protein is CASGGLAAYEQYF. The CDR3 nucleotides are TGTGCCAGCGGAGGTCTAGCGGCCTACGAGCAGTACTTC.

The rearrangement uses TRBV30 and TRBJ1-4; perhaps TRBD1 as D (5 bases). The CDR3 extends over 14 amino acids. Germline CDR1 reads GTSNPN; CDR2 reads SVGIG (reference sequence). The V end lost 4 bases, the J end lost 2 bases, and 11 bases lay between the germline ends. CDR3 in amino acids: CAWNHGTTNEKLFF. DNA of the CDR3: TGTGCCTGGAACCATGGGACTACTAATGAAAAACTGTTTTTT.

V and J are TRBV6-1 and TRBJ1-2, with D uncertain. Germline lookup yields CDR1 MNHNS and CDR2 SASEGT. CDR3 size: 15 residues. V was trimmed by 2 bases and J by 3 bases, leaving 13 bases between them. The CDR3 sequence is CASSEQGPWDYGYTF. CDR3 in DNA: TGTGCCAGCAGTGAACAAGGACCTTGGGACTATGGCTACACCTTC.

As concerns this clonotype: An end of the junction does not agree with germline; a read error may underlie this. V is TRBV20-1 and J is TRBJ2-3; 13 nucleotides align to TRBD2. Germline CDR1 and CDR2: DFQATT and SNEGSKA (reference sequence). CDR3 length: 17 residues. The CDR3, as DNA: TGCTGTGCTTCGGGACTAGCGGGACGGGCACGCACAGATACGCAGTATTTT. Translated, it gives CCASGLAGRARTDTQYF.

V is TRBV6-5 and J is TRBJ1-2; tentatively, D is TRBD1 (6 bases). Germline V lookup: CDR1 MNHEY, CDR2 SVGAGI. The length of the CDR3 is 12 residues. Between the trimmed V and J ends, which lost 8 bases and 2 bases, there was a span of 9 bases. The CDR3 nucleotides read TGTGCCAGCGGCAGGGGAAACTATGGCTACACCTTC. Its translation: CASGRGNYGYTF.

This clonotype was recorded a few times. V and J are TRBV20-1 and TRBJ2-1; D may be TRBD2 (7 bases). Germline CDR1 DFQATT, CDR2 SNEGSKA (reference sequence). Trimming cost V 3 bases and J 4 bases, with 13 bases left between them. This CDR3 contains 14 residues. CDR3 sequence (DNA): TGCAGTGCTAGGGGGGGGCGAGGGTACAATGAGCAGTTCTTC. This sequence encodes CSARGGRGYNEQFF.

This clonotype turned up a few times. V gene TRBV7-2 combines with J gene TRBJ2-5; unclear D gene. The V gene lost 5 bases and the J gene lost 5 bases, with 18 bases spanning the gap. In germline, CDR1 is SGHTA, CDR2 FQGNSA. CDR3 size: 15 residues. The CDR3 nucleotides read TGTGCCAGCAGCGTTTCCGGTGCCTTAGGGGAGACCCAGTACTTC. Its translation is CASSVSGALGETQYF.

This chain connects TRBV2 to TRBJ2-2; 7 bases are shared with TRBD2. The length of the CDR3 is 16 residues. Per germline, CDR1 SNHLY and CDR2 FYNNEI. Germline trimming cut 3 bases from V and 1 base from J; bases unmatched to any gene: 5. This CDR3 reads CASSDYGRGNTGELFF. CDR3 coding DNA: TGTGCCAGCAGTGATTATGGGAGGGGGAACACCGGGGAGCTGTTTTTT.

This clonotype was observed a handful of times. This chain uses TRBV11-1 with TRBJ2-7, with D unresolved. Deletions cut 5 bases from V and 4 bases from J, with 12 bases between. The V gene's germline CDR1 is SGHAT and CDR2 FQDESV (reference sequence). The CDR3 loop spans 13 amino acids. The DNA for the CDR3 is TGTGCCAGCAGCCCGTCCAGTCCATACGAGCAGTACTTC. It is translated as CASSPSSPYEQYF.

V and J are TRBV5-1 and TRBJ2-2; no clear D gene. The germline V gene has CDR1 SGHRS and CDR2 YFSETQ. V gave up 0 bases and J gave up 5 bases, with 5 bases separating them. CDR3 length: 13 residues. The chain's CDR3 is CASSLGMTGELFF. For the CDR3, the DNA is TGCGCCAGCAGCTTGGGTATGACCGGGGAGCTGTTTTTT. Full variable domain (missing parts from reference TRBV5-1 and TRBJ2-2): KAGVTQTPRYLIKTRGQQVTLSCSPISGHRSVSWYQQTPGQGLQFLFEYFSETQRNKGNFPGRFSGRQFSNSRSEMNVSTLELGDSALYLCASSLGMTGELFFGEGSRLTVL.

This clonotype was seen a few times. The CDR3 here is CAISEVSSYNEQFF. The CDR3 DNA reads as TGTGCCATCAGTGAGGTGTCCTCCTACAATGAGCAGTTCTTC. This chain joins TRBV10-3 and TRBJ2-1; D not resolved. V dropped 2 bases and J dropped 0 bases, with 5 bases sitting between them. Germline-derived CDR1 and CDR2 are ENHRY and SYGVKD. The CDR3 runs to 14 residues.

The chain links TRBV20-1 to TRBJ1-1; D is perhaps TRBD1 (6 bases). Trimming cost V 2 bases and J 1 base, with 14 bases left between them. CDR3 length: 15 residues. CDR1 is DFQATT, CDR2 SNEGSKA, per germline (reference sequence). The CDR3 is CSARKFGQRNTEAFF. The CDR3 nucleotides are TGCAGTGCTAGAAAGTTTGGACAGAGGAACACTGAAGCTTTCTTT.

This clonotype appeared a few times. The CDR3 loop reads CASTIQTATAHEQFF. The CDR3 DNA follows: TGTGCCAGCACAATTCAAACCGCCACCGCCCATGAGCAGTTCTTC. V and J are TRBV7-8 and TRBJ2-1, with D unresolved. V was clipped by 7 bases and J by 8 bases, with 21 bases between them. The CDR3 runs 15 residues. From germline, CDR1 is SGHVS and CDR2 FQNEAQ.

This chain connects TRBV12-3 or TRBV12-4 to TRBJ1-1; D is perhaps TRBD1 (5 bases). The CDR3 has 16 amino acids. V shed 6 bases and J shed 4 bases, with 21 bases lying between them. CDR3 DNA: TGTGCCAGCAGCCCCGGGGCGCCGGGCGCAGGCACTGAAGCTTTCTTT. Amino acids: CASSPGAPGAGTEAFF.

The chain combines TRBV20-1 with TRBJ1-5, with TRBD1 matching over 10 bases. From germline, CDR1 is DFQATT and CDR2 SNEGSKA (reference sequence). The V gene end was trimmed by 1 base and the J gene end by 5 bases; junction bases not matched to a gene: 11. The CDR3 runs 17 residues. For the CDR3, the DNA is TGCAGTGCTAGAGGGGCAGGGGGGACAGGGGTTTATCAGCCCCAGCATTTT. Amino acids: CSARGAGGTGVYQPQHF.